These T cell receptor beta chains were read from a single sample in a study of cytomegalovirus exposure and HLA in healthy donors. Using immunoSEQ multiplex PCR, the repertoire was profiled, and TCRdb retains in-frame clones only, with some absent. The data contain roughly 90,000 clones, 65% to 90% of them singletons. Sequencing was performed on PBMCs. These receptors originate from a man aged 30 to 39 in good health and CMV-seropositive. The CDR3 runs from the conserved cysteine through the conserved F or W. D genes are given only for firm matches. The size of a clone is reported for some rows only, either as once, few or many, or as a class for expanded clones.

D	V	size	J	CDR3	DNA
TRBD1	TRBV5-4	.	TRBJ1-1	CASSTGTGVGNTEAFF	TGTGCCAGCAGCACCGGGACAGGGGTGGGGAACACTGAAGCTTTCTTT
TRBD2	TRBV2	.	TRBJ2-2	CASSGGLATGELFF	TGTGCCAGCAGTGGAGGACTAGCAACCGGGGAGCTGTTTTTT
.	TRBV7-9	.	TRBJ1-1	CASSSSTPEAFF	TGTGCCAGCAGCTCATCCACACCCGAAGCTTTCTTT
.	TRBV5-4	few	TRBJ2-3	CASANSGTDTQYF	TGTGCCAGCGCCAATTCAGGGACAGATACGCAGTATTTT
.	TRBV28	once	TRBJ1-6	CASILTFNSPLHF	TGTGCCAGCATCCTAACTTTTAATTCACCCCTCCACTTT
TRBD1	TRBV19	.	TRBJ1-2	CASSRGQNYGYTF	TGTGCCAGTAGTCGGGGACAGAACTATGGCTACACCTTC
TRBD2	TRBV7-6	.	TRBJ2-1	CASSLRLAGNEQFF	TGTGCCAGCAGCTTAAGGCTAGCGGGCAATGAGCAGTTCTTC
.	TRBV6-5	.	TRBJ2-4	CASSSRGNIQYF	TGTGCCAGCAGTTCCCGGGGGAACATTCAGTACTTC
.	TRBV30	.	TRBJ1-5	CAWSLGIQLGQPQHF	TGTGCCTGGAGCCTCGGGATCCAGCTGGGTCAGCCCCAGCATTTT
.	TRBV10-3	.	TRBJ2-1	CAISGSSGGGYNEQFF	TGTGCCATCAGTGGCTCTAGCGGAGGGGGCTACAATGAGCAGTTCTTC
.	TRBV5-1	.	TRBJ2-1	CASSRVTVAAYNEQFF	TGCGCCAGCAGCCGCGTGACAGTTGCCGCCTACAATGAGCAGTTCTTC
.	TRBV29-1	few	TRBJ2-2	CSVGSGNTGELFF	TGCAGCGTTGGCTCCGGGAACACCGGGGAGCTGTTTTTT
.	TRBV28	.	TRBJ2-7	CASRDTGNSYEQYF	TGTGCCAGCAGAGATACAGGGAACTCCTACGAGCAGTACTTC
TRBD2	TRBV4-2	.	TRBJ2-7	CASSQFLAGGTYEQYF	TGTGCCAGCAGCCAATTTCTAGCGGGAGGGACCTACGAGCAGTACTTC
.	TRBV6-1	.	TRBJ2-7	CASSETAESYEQYF	TGTGCCAGCAGTGAAACAGCGGAATCCTACGAGCAGTACTTC
.	TRBV28	.	TRBJ1-5	CASSHFPRPQHF	TGTGCCAGCAGCCATTTCCCCAGGCCCCAGCATTTT
.	TRBV5-4	few	TRBJ1-3	CASSFSLGPSGNTIYF	TGTGCCAGCAGCTTCTCCCTGGGCCCCTCTGGAAACACCATATATTTT
TRBD1	TRBV18	.	TRBJ1-4	CASSAVRQGGLATNEKLFF	TGTGCCAGCTCGGCGGTAAGACAGGGAGGATTGGCAACTAATGAAAAACTGTTTTTT
TRBD2	TRBV6-5	.	TRBJ2-7	CASSPGLAGYEQYF	TGTGCCAGCAGTCCGGGACTAGCGGGGTACGAGCAGTACTTC
.	TRBV9	.	TRBJ1-1	CASSVAGGANTEAFF	TGTGCCAGCAGCGTAGCGGGGGGCGCTAACACTGAAGCTTTCTTT
.	TRBV5-4	.	TRBJ2-1	CASSLWTVSSYNEQFF	TGTGCCAGCAGCTTATGGACTGTTAGCTCCTACAATGAGCAGTTCTTC
.	TRBV7-8	.	TRBJ2-2	CASSLGRRNTGELFF	TGTGCCAGCAGCTTAGGGCGGAGGAACACCGGGGAGCTGTTTTTT
TRBD2	TRBV6-5	once	TRBJ2-1	CASSLQTSHTNNEQFF	TGTGCCAGCAGTTTACAGACTAGCCATACTAACAATGAGCAGTTCTTC
.	TRBV5-1	.	TRBJ1-4	CASSLSQAATNEKLFF	TGCGCCAGCAGCTTGAGTCAGGCCGCAACTAATGAAAAACTGTTTTTT
TRBD1	TRBV27	.	TRBJ2-5	CASSSTGGIWETQYF	TGTGCCAGCAGTTCCACAGGGGGAATATGGGAGACCCAGTACTTC
TRBD2	TRBV19	.	TRBJ2-7	CASSVRTSGSPPPYEQYF	TGTGCCAGTAGTGTCCGGACTAGCGGGAGTCCCCCGCCATACGAGCAGTACTTC
.	TRBV10-3	few	TRBJ1-1	CAISATTELTEAFF	TGTGCCATCAGTGCCACGACAGAGCTCACTGAAGCTTTCTTT
.	TRBV18	.	TRBJ1-5	CASSTGNNQPQHF	TGTGCCAGCTCTACAGGCAACAATCAGCCCCAGCATTTT